This TCR beta chain was recovered during a study of tumor T cells in aggressive B-cell lymphoma. Trimming cost V 11 bases and J 3 bases; bases outside gene matches: 9. This CDR3 spans 15 amino acids. Germline V gene lookup returns CDR1 MDHEN and CDR2 SYDVKM. Repertoires were generated with immunoSEQ multiplex PCR, while TCRdb's copy carries only in-frame clones and drops some. The sample lists 8,400 or so clones; around four fifths were seen once. This clone turned up a few times. The gene calls are TRBV28 and TRBJ2-1, with TRBD2 matching over 11 bases. This TCR derives from an adult with diffuse large B cell lymphoma. Sequencing input: tumor tissue. CDR3 bases: TGTGCCGTCGGACGCGGGACTAGCGGCTACAATGAGCAGTTCTTC. Its protein product is CAVGRGTSGYNEQFF.